This is a list of T cell receptor beta chains from one sample in a study of blood T cell repertoires in COVID-19. The table came from immunoSEQ multiplex PCR; TCRdb's copy has only in-frame clones and leaves some out. Found here are more than 200,000 clones, about 91% of them singletons; the top ten hold around 6.3%. The specimen was peripheral blood. Source of these receptors: a woman aged 30 to 39 with COVID-19, enrolled during active disease. Both conserved end residues are part of each CDR3.

J gene | V gene | CDR3 protein
TRBJ1-5 | TRBV5-8 | CASSQHRDQPQHF
TRBJ1-3 | TRBV6-5 | CASSPGRNTIYF
TRBJ2-7 | TRBV2 | CASRPGLAGSEQYF
TRBJ2-2 | TRBV2 | CATAGTGVTGELFF
TRBJ2-1 | TRBV9 | CASSVLGSSYNEQFF
TRBJ2-5 | TRBV11-2 | CASSFGQGGETQYF
TRBJ1-1 | TRBV7-6 | CASSSGTGEGGTEAFF
TRBJ2-7 | TRBV4-1 | CASSQGQGAYEQYF
TRBJ2-1 | TRBV19 | CASSIVQGDNEQFF
TRBJ1-1 | TRBV10-1 | CAGSVNRGTEAFF
TRBJ2-1 | TRBV2 | CASSETLGLAEPFHEQFF
TRBJ2-1 | TRBV5-1 | CASSLRDRGTKQFF
TRBJ2-7 | TRBV28 | CASSRTLEPGEQYF
TRBJ2-1 | TRBV10-2 | CASSGLAGGNEQFF
TRBJ2-1 | TRBV3-1/TRBV3-2 | CASSPLGVEQFF
TRBJ1-4 | TRBV11-3 | CASSLLGHREKLFF
TRBJ1-1 | TRBV19 | CASSIAREGEAFF
TRBJ2-3 | TRBV9 | CASSVAVGLAGGSGTDTQYF
TRBJ1-6 | TRBV27 | CASSYGRGMINSPLHF